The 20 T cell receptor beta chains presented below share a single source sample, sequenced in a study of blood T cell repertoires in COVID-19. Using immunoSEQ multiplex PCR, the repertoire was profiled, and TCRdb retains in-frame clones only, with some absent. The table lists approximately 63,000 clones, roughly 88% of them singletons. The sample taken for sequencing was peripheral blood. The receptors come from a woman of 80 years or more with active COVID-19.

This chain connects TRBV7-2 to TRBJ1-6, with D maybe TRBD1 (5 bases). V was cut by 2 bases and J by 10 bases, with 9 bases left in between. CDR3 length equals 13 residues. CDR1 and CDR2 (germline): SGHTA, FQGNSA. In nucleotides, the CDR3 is TGTGCCAGCAGCTTACAGGGCGGATCACCCCTCCACTTT. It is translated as CASSLQGGSPLHF.

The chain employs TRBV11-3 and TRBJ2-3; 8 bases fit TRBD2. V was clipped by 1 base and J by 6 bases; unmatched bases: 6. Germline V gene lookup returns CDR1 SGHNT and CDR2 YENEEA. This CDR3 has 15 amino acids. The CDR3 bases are TGTGCCAGCAGCTTAGGATCCAGCGGGGGTGATACGCAGTATTTT. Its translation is CASSLGSSGGDTQYF.

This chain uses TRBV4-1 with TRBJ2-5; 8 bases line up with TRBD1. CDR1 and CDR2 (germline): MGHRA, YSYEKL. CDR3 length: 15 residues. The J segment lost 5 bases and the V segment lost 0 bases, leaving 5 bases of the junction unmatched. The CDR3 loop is CASSQDHRGRETQYF. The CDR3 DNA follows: TGCGCCAGCAGCCAAGACCACAGGGGGAGGGAGACCCAGTACTTC.

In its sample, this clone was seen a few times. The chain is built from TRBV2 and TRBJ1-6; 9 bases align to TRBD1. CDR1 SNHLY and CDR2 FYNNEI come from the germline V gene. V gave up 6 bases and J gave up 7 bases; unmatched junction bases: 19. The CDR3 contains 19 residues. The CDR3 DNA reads TGTGCCAGCAGGGACGCGGGACAGGGTAGCCCTCTGTCCAATTCACCCCTCCACTTT. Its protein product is CASRDAGQGSPLSNSPLHF.

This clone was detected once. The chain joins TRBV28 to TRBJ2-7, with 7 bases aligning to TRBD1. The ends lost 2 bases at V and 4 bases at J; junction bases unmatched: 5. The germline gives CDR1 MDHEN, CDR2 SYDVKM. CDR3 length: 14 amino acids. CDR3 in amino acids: CASSLPGTVYEQYF. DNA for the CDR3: TGTGCCAGCAGTTTACCCGGGACAGTATACGAGCAGTACTTC.

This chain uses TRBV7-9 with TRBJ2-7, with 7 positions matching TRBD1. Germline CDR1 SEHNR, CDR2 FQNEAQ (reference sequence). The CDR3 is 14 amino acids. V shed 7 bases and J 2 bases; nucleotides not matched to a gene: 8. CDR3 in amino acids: CASTPTGNPYEQYF. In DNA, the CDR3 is TGTGCCAGCACCCCGACAGGGAACCCCTACGAGCAGTACTTC.

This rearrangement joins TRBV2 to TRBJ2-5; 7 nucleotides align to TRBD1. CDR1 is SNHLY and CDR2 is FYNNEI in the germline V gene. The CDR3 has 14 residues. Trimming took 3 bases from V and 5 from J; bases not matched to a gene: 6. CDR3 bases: TGTGCCAGCAGTGAGATAAGGGGGCAGGAGACCCAGTACTTC. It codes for CASSEIRGQETQYF.

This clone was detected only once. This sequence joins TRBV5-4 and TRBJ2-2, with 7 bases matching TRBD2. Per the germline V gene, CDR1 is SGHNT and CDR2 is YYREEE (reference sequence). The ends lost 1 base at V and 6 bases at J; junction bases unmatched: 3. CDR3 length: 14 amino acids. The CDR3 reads CASSLPGGAGELFF. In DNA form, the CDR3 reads TGTGCCAGCAGCTTGCCGGGGGGTGCCGGGGAGCTGTTTTTT.

The CDR3 loop is CASSARDRASTDTQYF. CDR3 DNA: TGTGCCAGCAGTGCCCGGGACAGGGCAAGCACAGATACGCAGTATTTT. This chain connects TRBV6-1 to TRBJ2-3; 9 nucleotides match TRBD1. This CDR3 contains 16 residues. Germline V CDR1 and CDR2: MNHNS, SASEGT. J was trimmed by 0 bases and V by 4 bases; bases with no gene match: 5.

CDR3 sequence reads: CASSVDRGDTEAFF. The CDR3 DNA sequence: TGTGCCAGCTCAGTAGACAGGGGAGACACTGAAGCTTTCTTT. The chain links TRBV18 to TRBJ1-1; 8 positions match TRBD1. CDR3 length: 14 residues. Germline CDR1 is KGHSH and CDR2 is LQKENI. J lost 3 bases, V lost 5 bases, and 5 bases had no gene match.

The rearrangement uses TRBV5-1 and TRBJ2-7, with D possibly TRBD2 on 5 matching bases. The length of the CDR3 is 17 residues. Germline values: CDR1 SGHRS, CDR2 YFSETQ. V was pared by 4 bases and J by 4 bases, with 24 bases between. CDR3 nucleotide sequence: TGCGCCAGCAGCCCTTCTACGGCGGGTTCCTACCCATACGAGCAGTACTTC. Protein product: CASSPSTAGSYPYEQYF.

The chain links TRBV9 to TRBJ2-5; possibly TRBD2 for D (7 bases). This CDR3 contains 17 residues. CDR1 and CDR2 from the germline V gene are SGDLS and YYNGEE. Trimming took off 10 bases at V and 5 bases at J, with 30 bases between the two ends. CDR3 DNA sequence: TGTGCCTGCTGCGCACCGCGTTGGGGGGGGGCGGGGGAGACCCAGTACTTC. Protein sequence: CACCAPRWGGAGETQYF.

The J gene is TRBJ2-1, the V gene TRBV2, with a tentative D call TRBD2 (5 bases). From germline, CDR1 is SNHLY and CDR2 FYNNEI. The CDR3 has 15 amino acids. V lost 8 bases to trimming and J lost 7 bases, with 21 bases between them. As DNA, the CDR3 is TGTGCCAGCTTTCCACGGACTCGTGGTGAGAATGAGCAGTTCTTC. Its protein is CASFPRTRGENEQFF.

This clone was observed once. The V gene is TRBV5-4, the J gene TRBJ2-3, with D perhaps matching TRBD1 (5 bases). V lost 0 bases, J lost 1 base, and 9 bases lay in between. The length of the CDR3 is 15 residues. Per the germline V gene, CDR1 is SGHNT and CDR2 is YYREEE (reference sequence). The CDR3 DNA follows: TGTGCCAGCAGCTTGGGTCAGGGCCGCACAGATACGCAGTATTTT. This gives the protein CASSLGQGRTDTQYF. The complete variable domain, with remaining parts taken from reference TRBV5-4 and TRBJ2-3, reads ETGVTQSPTHLIKTRGQQVTLRCSSQSGHNTVSWYQQALGQGPQFIFQYYREEENGRGNFPPRFSGLQFPNYSSELNVNALELDDSALYLCASSLGQGRTDTQYFGPGTRLTVL.

The CDR3 DNA reads TGTGCCAGCAGCAGTGTAAAGGGACAGGGGTACACCGGGGAGCTGTTTTTT. Residues: CASSSVKGQGYTGELFF. This chain uses TRBV5-8 with TRBJ2-2; 10 bases line up with TRBD1. This CDR3 is built from 17 residues. Per the germline V gene, CDR1 is SGHTS and CDR2 is YDEGEE. With V trimmed by 4 bases and J by 3 bases, 9 bases remained unmatched.

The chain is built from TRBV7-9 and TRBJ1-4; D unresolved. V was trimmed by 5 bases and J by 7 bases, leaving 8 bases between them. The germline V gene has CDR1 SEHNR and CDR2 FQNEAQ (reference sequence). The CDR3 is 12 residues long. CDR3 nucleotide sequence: TGTGCCAGCAGCGTCTCCGGTGAAAAACTGTTTTTT. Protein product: CASSVSGEKLFF. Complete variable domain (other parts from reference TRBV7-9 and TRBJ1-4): DTGVSQNPRHKITKRGQNVTFRCDPISEHNRLYWYRQTLGQGPEFLTYFQNEAQLEKSRLLSDRFSAERPKGSFSTLEIQRTEQGDSAMYLCASSVSGEKLFFGSGTQLSVL.

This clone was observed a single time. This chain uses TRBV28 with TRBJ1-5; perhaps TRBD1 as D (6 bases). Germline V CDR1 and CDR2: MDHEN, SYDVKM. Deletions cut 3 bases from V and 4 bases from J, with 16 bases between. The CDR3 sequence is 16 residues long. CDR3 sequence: CASSFFQGLGNQPQHF. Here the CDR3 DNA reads TGTGCCAGCAGTTTTTTTCAGGGGTTAGGGAATCAGCCCCAGCATTTT.

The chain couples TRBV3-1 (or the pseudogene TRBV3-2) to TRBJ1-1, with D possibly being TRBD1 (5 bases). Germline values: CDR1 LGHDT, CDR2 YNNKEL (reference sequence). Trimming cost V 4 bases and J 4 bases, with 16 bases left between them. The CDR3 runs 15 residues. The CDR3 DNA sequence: TGTGCCAGCAGCCCGGCCTTGGGGGGAGGCACTGAAGCTTTCTTT. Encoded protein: CASSPALGGGTEAFF.

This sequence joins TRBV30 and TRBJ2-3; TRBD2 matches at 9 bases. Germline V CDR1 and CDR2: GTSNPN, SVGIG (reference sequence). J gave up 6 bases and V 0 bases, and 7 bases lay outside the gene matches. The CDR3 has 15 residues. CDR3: CAWSVGLAGFDTQYF. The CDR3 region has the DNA TGTGCCTGGAGTGTGGGGCTAGCGGGGTTCGATACGCAGTATTTT.

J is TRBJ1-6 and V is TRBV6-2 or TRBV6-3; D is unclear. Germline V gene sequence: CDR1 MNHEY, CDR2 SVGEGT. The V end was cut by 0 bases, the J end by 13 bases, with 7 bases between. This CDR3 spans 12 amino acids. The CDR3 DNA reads TGTGCCAGCAGTTACTCCCTTTTTCCCCTCCACTTT. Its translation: CASSYSLFPLHF.